This entry lists 27 T cell receptor beta chains sequenced from one sample in a study of blood T cell repertoires in COVID-19. Using immunoSEQ multiplex PCR, the repertoire was profiled, and TCRdb retains in-frame clones only, with some absent. Among around 64,000 clones listed, roughly 87% were seen once. Sequenced material: peripheral blood. These receptors originate from a man at least 80 years old in a cohort sampled during active COVID-19.

This chain joins TRBV4-1 and TRBJ1-2, with TRBD1 matching over 11 bases. Germline V gene sequence: CDR1 MGHRA, CDR2 YSYEKL. CDR3 length: 17 residues. The V gene end was trimmed by 5 bases and the J gene end by 4 bases; junction bases not matched to a gene: 12. CDR3 bases: TGCGCCAGCAGCTCACGCGGGACAGGGGGACGAAGCTATGGCTACACCTTC. It specifies CASSSRGTGGRSYGYTF.

In this sample, this clone turned up once. The chain links TRBV2 to TRBJ2-2; D unclear. Between the trimmed V and J ends, which lost 2 bases and 4 bases, there was a span of 5 bases. The CDR3 spans 13 residues. Germline V gene data show CDR1 as SNHLY and CDR2 as FYNNEI. The CDR3 DNA follows: TGTGCCAGCAGTGAAAGGAGCACCGGGGAGCTGTTTTTT. Its translation is CASSERSTGELFF.

The chain carries TRBV19 and TRBJ1-3; 7 positions agree with TRBD1. Germline V gives CDR1 LNHDA, CDR2 SQIVND (reference sequence). This CDR3 comprises 17 residues. Losses at the gene ends were 7 bases for V and 2 bases for J; bases not matched to a gene: 14. The CDR3 DNA reads as TGTGCCAGTATTCATAACCCCATCGACAGGGCTGGAAACACCATATATTTT. Residues: CASIHNPIDRAGNTIYF.

This chain uses TRBV9 with TRBJ2-3; D is unclear. The length of the CDR3 is 15 residues. The ends were cut back, 0 bases at V and 2 bases at J, with 10 bases in the middle. Germline V gene data show CDR1 as SGDLS and CDR2 as YYNGEE. The CDR3 loop is CASSVGVSLTDTQYF. CDR3 in DNA: TGTGCCAGCAGCGTAGGAGTTTCGCTCACAGATACGCAGTATTTT.

Details on this clone: The sample has other DNA sequences that encode this CDR3 too. This chain uses TRBV30 with TRBJ1-4, with 7 nucleotides matching TRBD1. Germline CDR1 GTSNPN, CDR2 SVGIG (reference sequence). This CDR3 is 15 amino acids long. With V trimmed by 0 bases and J by 4 bases, 5 bases remained unmatched. The CDR3 nucleotides are TGTGCCTGGAGTGTGGGACAGACACTTAATGAAAAACTGTTTTTT. It translates to CAWSVGQTLNEKLFF.

The CDR3 DNA reads as TGTGCCGGACAGACTACTAGCAATCAGCCCCAGCATTTT. Its protein product is CAGQTTSNQPQHF. The V call is TRBV6-5, the J call TRBJ1-5, with a weak D call TRBD1 (6 bases). Looked up from germline, CDR1 is MNHEY and CDR2 is SVGAGI. With 11 bases removed from V and 0 bases from J, the gap between germline ends came to 11 bases. This CDR3 is 13 amino acids long.

The chain recombines TRBV9 with TRBJ2-3; 9 nucleotides line up with TRBD1. The CDR3 spans 18 residues. The V and J ends lost 3 bases and 0 bases, in that order; junction bases with no gene match: 11. CDR1 SGDLS and CDR2 YYNGEE come from the germline V gene. DNA for the CDR3: TGTGCCAGCAGCGGCCGGGACAGGGTTATTTACAGCACAGATACGCAGTATTTT. The encoded protein is CASSGRDRVIYSTDTQYF. Full variable domain (rest looked up from reference TRBV9 and TRBJ2-3): DSGVTQTPKHLITATGQRVTLRCSPRSGDLSVYWYQQSLDQGLQFLIQYYNGEERAKGNILERFSAQQFPDLHSELNLSSLELGDSALYFCASSGRDRVIYSTDTQYFGPGTRLTVL.

The chain employs TRBV12-5 and TRBJ1-5, with unresolved D. Trimming stripped 1 base from V and 4 bases from J, with 5 bases between. CDR3 length: 13 amino acids. CDR1 and CDR2 from the germline V gene are LGHNT and FRNRAP. CDR3 in DNA: TGTGCTAGTGGTTTGGAGGAGAATCAGCCCCAGCATTTT. Residues: CASGLEENQPQHF. Full variable domain (remainder filled in from reference TRBV12-5 and TRBJ1-5): DARVTQTPRHKVTEMGQEVTMRCQPILGHNTVFWYRQTMMQGLELLAYFRNRAPLDDSGMPKDRFSAEMPDATLATLKIQPSEPRDSAVYFCASGLEENQPQHFGDGTRLSIL.

The genes are TRBV7-9 and TRBJ1-2, with TRBD1 matching 8 bases. This CDR3 has 16 amino acids. Germline CDR1 SEHNR, CDR2 FQNEAQ (reference sequence). With V trimmed by 4 bases and J by 2 bases, 9 bases remained unmatched. Written as DNA, the CDR3 is TGTGCCAGCAGCTCCAACGACAGGGGCGTGAACTATGGCTACACCTTC. Its protein product is CASSSNDRGVNYGYTF.

This sequence joins TRBV5-8 and TRBJ1-2; D not resolved. With 0 bases removed from V and 1 base from J, the gap between germline ends came to 7 bases. In germline, CDR1 is SGHTS, CDR2 YDEGEE. The CDR3 extends over 14 amino acids. CDR3: CASSLAASNYGYTF. The CDR3 DNA reads TGTGCCAGCAGCTTGGCTGCCAGTAACTATGGCTACACCTTC.

This sequence joins TRBV5-5 and TRBJ1-6; TRBD1 agrees at 10 bases. The CDR3 spans 15 residues. Looked up from germline, CDR1 is SGHKS and CDR2 is YYEKEE (reference sequence). The junction had 2 bases not matched to a gene; V was cut back by 3 bases and J by 5 bases. The CDR3 sequence: CASSSGQGDNSPLHF. The CDR3 nucleotides are TGTGCCAGCAGCTCCGGACAGGGGGATAATTCACCCCTCCACTTT.

This chain links TRBV27 with TRBJ2-1, with D perhaps TRBD1 (5 bases). Germline V gene data show CDR1 as MNHEY and CDR2 as SMNVEV (reference sequence). The V end lost 5 bases, the J end lost 1 base, and 15 bases lay between the germline ends. The CDR3 totals 16 residues. The CDR3 spells CASSLGQGVSYNEQFF. In DNA form, the CDR3 reads TGTGCCAGCAGTCTAGGACAAGGCGTATCCTACAATGAGCAGTTCTTC.

This clone has more than one count but fewer than ten. The chain uses TRBV5-1 and TRBJ2-7, with a weak D call TRBD2 (6 bases). V was pared by 3 bases and J by 0 bases, with 13 bases between. CDR1 and CDR2 (germline): SGHRS, YFSETQ. There are 15 residues in the CDR3. The CDR3 spells CASSWDGGSSYEQYF. The CDR3 DNA sequence: TGCGCCAGCAGCTGGGACGGGGGAAGCTCCTACGAGCAGTACTTC.

This chain joins TRBV7-6 and TRBJ2-5, with 8 bases fitting TRBD2. Losses at the gene ends were 1 base for V and 5 bases for J; bases not matched to a gene: 9. The germline CDR1 and CDR2 sequences are SGHVS and FNYEAQ. This CDR3 contains 16 residues. CDR3 sequence (DNA): TGTGCCAGCAGCTTAGGTTCCGGGGGGGCGTCGGAGACCCAGTACTTC. Residues: CASSLGSGGASETQYF.

The J gene is TRBJ1-2, the V gene TRBV7-2; 8 bases map to TRBD1. Trimming at V came to 5 bases and at J to 7 bases, leaving 9 bases not matched to a gene. Germline CDR1 SGHTA, CDR2 FQGNSA. CDR3 length equals 14 residues. The CDR3 DNA is TGTGCCAGCAGCCCAGCGGGACAGGTCCGTGGCTACACCTTC. As protein: CASSPAGQVRGYTF. Supplemented by reference TRBV7-2 and TRBJ1-2, the full variable domain reads GAGVSQSPSNKVTEKGKDVELRCDPISGHTALYWYRQSLGQGLEFLIYFQGNSAPDKSGLPSDRFSAERTGGSVSTLTIQRTQQEDSAVYLCASSPAGQVRGYTFGSGTRLTVV.

The genes are TRBV4-2 and TRBJ2-3, with 11 bases that match TRBD2. Germline lookup yields CDR1 LGHNA and CDR2 YNFKEQ. Trimming removed 1 base from V and 0 bases from J; junction bases left unmatched: 6. CDR3 length equals 18 residues. This chain's CDR3 is CASSQGTSGLTSTDTQYF. CDR3 DNA sequence: TGTGCCAGCAGCCAAGGGACTAGCGGGCTCACTAGCACAGATACGCAGTATTTT.

The chain carries TRBV7-8 and TRBJ1-6; D ambiguous. V shed 1 base and J shed 7 bases, with 8 bases lying between them. Germline CDR1 reads SGHVS; CDR2 reads FQNEAQ. The CDR3 extends over 14 amino acids. CDR3 residues: CASSLETSNSPLHF. In nucleotides, the CDR3 is TGTGCCAGCAGCTTAGAGACAAGCAATTCACCCCTCCACTTT.

The rearrangement joins TRBV7-9 to TRBJ2-5, with a tentative D call TRBD2 (5 bases). Trimming shortened V by 2 bases and J by 3 bases, and 16 bases separated the two germline ends. The CDR3 is 16 residues long. Germline V gene lookup returns CDR1 SEHNR and CDR2 FQNEAQ (reference sequence). The CDR3 sequence: CASSLLAPIRKETQYF. CDR3 in DNA: TGTGCCAGCAGCTTACTAGCCCCCATCCGTAAAGAGACCCAGTACTTC.

This clone was seen a handful of times. The V call is TRBV18, the J call TRBJ1-2; 8 bases agree with TRBD1. This CDR3 is built from 16 residues. CDR1 and CDR2 (germline): KGHSH, LQKENI. J was trimmed by 0 bases and V by 2 bases; bases with no gene match: 5. The CDR3 sequence: CASSPYGTGANYGYTF. CDR3 bases: TGTGCCAGCTCACCATACGGGACAGGAGCTAACTATGGCTACACCTTC. Based on the CDR3 plus reference TRBV18 and TRBJ1-2, the full variable domain is NAGVMQNPRHLVRRRGQEARLRCSPMKGHSHVYWYRQLPEEGLKFMVYLQKENIIDESGMPKERFSAEFPKEGPSILRIQQVVRGDSAAYFCASSPYGTGANYGYTFGSGTRLTVV.

This chain joins TRBV30 and TRBJ1-2; TRBD1 agrees at 7 bases. The J segment lost 7 bases and the V segment lost 4 bases, leaving 3 bases of the junction unmatched. The CDR3 extends over 11 amino acids. The germline V gene encodes CDR1 GTSNPN and CDR2 SVGIG (reference sequence). CDR3 residues: CAWTGGSGYTF. CDR3 sequence (DNA): TGTGCCTGGACAGGGGGAAGTGGCTACACCTTC.

The chain links TRBV28 to TRBJ1-1; D is possibly TRBD1 (6 bases). CDR1 is MDHEN, CDR2 SYDVKM, per germline. The CDR3 runs to 16 residues. Trimming shortened V by 5 bases and J by 1 base, and 17 bases separated the two germline ends. The CDR3 loop reads CASSPGGLISNTEAFF. The CDR3 nucleotides are TGTGCCAGCAGTCCCGGGGGGCTCATCTCGAACACTGAAGCTTTCTTT.

The chain uses TRBV18 and TRBJ1-2, with D possibly matching TRBD1 (5 bases). The CDR3 has 13 residues. The V gene lost 2 bases and the J gene lost 6 bases, with 10 bases spanning the gap. The germline V gene has CDR1 KGHSH and CDR2 LQKENI. The chain's CDR3 is CASSPSGLNGYTF. In nucleotides, the CDR3 is TGTGCCAGCTCACCATCAGGGTTGAATGGCTACACCTTC.

This clone was seen a single time. The chain employs TRBV23-1 and TRBJ1-5, with a weak D call TRBD1 (5 bases). TRBV23-1 is an ORF for which the function is uncertain. The CDR3 has 16 residues. Trimming cost V 0 bases and J 0 bases, with 9 bases left between them. This chain's CDR3 is CASSQSAGPSNQPQHF. In DNA, the CDR3 is TGCGCCAGCAGTCAATCTGCGGGGCCTAGCAATCAGCCCCAGCATTTT.

CDR3 protein: CASSRTGKQETQYF. CDR3 nucleotides: TGTGCCAGTAGTCGCACAGGGAAGCAAGAGACCCAGTACTTC. The J gene is TRBJ2-5, the V gene TRBV19; maybe TRBD1 (6 bases). Looked up from germline, CDR1 is LNHDA and CDR2 is SQIVND (reference sequence). The CDR3 is 14 amino acids. The V and J ends lost 5 bases and 2 bases respectively, with 12 bases between them.

This clone has more than one count but fewer than ten. The chain recombines TRBV7-9 with TRBJ1-2; possible D gene TRBD1, 5 bases. Germline CDR1 and CDR2: SEHNR and FQNEAQ (reference sequence). The ends were cut back, 5 bases at V and 2 bases at J, with 15 bases in the middle. There are 15 residues in the CDR3. As DNA, the CDR3 is TGTGCCAGCAGCGAGGACACCTACCGGAACTATGGCTACACCTTC. Amino acids: CASSEDTYRNYGYTF.

The chain recombines TRBV3-1 (or the pseudogene TRBV3-2) with TRBJ1-3, with D tentatively TRBD1 (5 bases). The V end was cut by 1 base, the J end by 3 bases, with 10 bases between. CDR3 length: 15 residues. Looked up from germline, CDR1 is LGHDT and CDR2 is YNNKEL (reference sequence). CDR3 nucleotide sequence: TGTGCCAGCAGCCAAGGGGGGGGGTTTGGAAACACCATATATTTT. Amino acids: CASSQGGGFGNTIYF.

The chain carries TRBV9 and TRBJ2-3; 8 bases are shared with TRBD2. V dropped 1 base and J dropped 5; count of bases not matched to a gene: 9. The CDR3 extends over 16 amino acids. Per germline, CDR1 SGDLS and CDR2 YYNGEE. This CDR3 reads CASSVNPGRALDTQYF. For the CDR3, the DNA is TGTGCCAGCAGCGTAAATCCCGGGAGGGCCCTAGATACGCAGTATTTT.